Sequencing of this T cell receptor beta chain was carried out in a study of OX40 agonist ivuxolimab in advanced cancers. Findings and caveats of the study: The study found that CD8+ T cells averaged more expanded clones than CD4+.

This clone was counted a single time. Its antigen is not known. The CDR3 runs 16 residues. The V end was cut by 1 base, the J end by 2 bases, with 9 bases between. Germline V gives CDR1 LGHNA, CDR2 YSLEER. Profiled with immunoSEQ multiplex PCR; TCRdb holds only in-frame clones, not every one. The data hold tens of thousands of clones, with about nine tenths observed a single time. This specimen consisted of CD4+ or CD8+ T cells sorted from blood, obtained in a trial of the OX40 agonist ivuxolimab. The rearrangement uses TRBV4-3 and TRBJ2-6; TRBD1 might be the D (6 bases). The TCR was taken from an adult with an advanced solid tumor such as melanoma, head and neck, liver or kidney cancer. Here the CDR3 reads CASSQAQGTGANVLTF. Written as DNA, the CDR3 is TGCGCCAGCAGCCAAGCCCAGGGGACTGGGGCCAACGTCCTGACTTTC.